Listed below are T cell receptor beta chains from one sample, sequenced in a study of cytomegalovirus exposure and HLA in healthy donors. Profiled with immunoSEQ multiplex PCR; TCRdb holds only in-frame clones, not every one. In all, the sample yields around 150,000 clones. The sample consisted of PBMCs. The receptor source for this set is a woman aged 55-69 years in good health and CMV-seronegative. CDR3s include the opening cysteine and the closing phenylalanine or tryptophan. D genes are given only for firm matches.

J: TRBJ1-5; V: TRBV10-3; D: NA; CDR3: CAISAQEGFQPQHF; DNA: TGTGCCATCAGTGCGCAGGAGGGGTTTCAGCCCCAGCATTTT
J: TRBJ1-2; V: TRBV5-5; D: TRBD1; CDR3: CASSPPNGQGIYGYTF; DNA: TGTGCCAGCAGTCCACCAAACGGACAGGGGATCTATGGCTACACCTTC
J: TRBJ2-2; V: TRBV7-9; D: TRBD2; CDR3: CASSWGTSAANTGELFF; DNA: TGTGCCAGCAGCTGGGGGACTAGCGCAGCGAACACCGGGGAGCTGTTTTTT
J: TRBJ1-1; V: TRBV7-3; D: NA; CDR3: CASTSGQGSTEAFF; DNA: TGTGCCAGCACCTCCGGGCAGGGATCCACTGAAGCTTTCTTT
J: TRBJ1-1; V: TRBV29-1; D: TRBD1; CDR3: CSVTPRGLGNTEAFF; DNA: TGCAGCGTTACCCCCAGGGGGCTTGGGAACACTGAAGCTTTCTTT
J: TRBJ1-5; V: TRBV2; D: TRBD1; CDR3: CASSDENRGYSNQPQHF; DNA: TGTGCCAGCAGTGATGAGAACAGGGGGTATAGCAATCAGCCCCAGCATTTT
J: TRBJ1-6; V: TRBV19; D: NA; CDR3: CASSLRGDSPLHF; DNA: TGTGCCAGTAGTCTCAGGGGAGATTCACCCCTCCACTTT
J: TRBJ1-6; V: TRBV5-1; D: NA; CDR3: CASSWTASSYNSPLHF; DNA: TGCGCCAGCAGCTGGACAGCTAGCTCCTATAATTCACCCCTCCACTTT
J: TRBJ2-7; V: TRBV30; D: NA; CDR3: CAWSVRPAGESYEQYF; DNA: TGTGCCTGGAGTGTACGACCGGCAGGGGAATCCTACGAGCAATACTTC
J: TRBJ2-3; V: TRBV5-5; D: TRBD1; CDR3: CASSFPGQGHTQYF; DNA: TGTGCCAGCAGCTTTCCGGGACAGGGGCATACGCAGTATTTT
J: TRBJ2-7; V: TRBV11-2; D: TRBD2; CDR3: CASSSTPGERDSYEQYF; DNA: TGTGCCAGCAGCTCAACCCCCGGCGAGCGGGATTCCTACGAGCAGTACTTC
J: TRBJ2-2; V: TRBV2; D: TRBD1; CDR3: CASRYYRQGAGTGELFF; DNA: TGTGCCAGCCGGTATTACCGACAGGGGGCCGGGACCGGGGAGCTGTTTTTT
J: TRBJ2-7; V: TRBV5-1; D: TRBD1; CDR3: CASSLEQGAIYEQYF; DNA: TGCGCCAGCAGCTTGGAGCAGGGGGCAATCTACGAGCAGTACTTC
J: TRBJ2-5; V: TRBV29-1; D: NA; CDR3: CSVGRDQETQYF; DNA: TGCAGCGTTGGGCGGGACCAAGAGACCCAGTACTTC
J: TRBJ2-1; V: TRBV5-1; D: NA; CDR3: CASSPEGGSSYNEQFF; DNA: TGCGCCAGCAGCCCGGAGGGGGGGAGCTCCTACAATGAGCAGTTCTTC
J: TRBJ1-4; V: TRBV6-5; D: NA; CDR3: CASSISPSTNEKLFF; DNA: TGTGCCAGCAGCATAAGCCCCTCAACTAATGAAAAACTGTTTTTT
J: TRBJ1-5; V: TRBV2; D: NA; CDR3: CASKDSNNQPQHF; DNA: TGTGCCAGCAAAGACAGCAACAATCAGCCCCAGCATTTT
J: TRBJ2-7; V: TRBV7-6; D: NA; CDR3: CASGSTYEQYF; DNA: TGTGCCAGCGGTAGCACCTACGAGCAGTACTTC
J: TRBJ1-4; V: TRBV18; D: NA; CDR3: CASSPRWDEKLFF; DNA: TGTGCCAGCTCACCCAGGTGGGATGAAAAACTGTTTTTT
J: TRBJ2-4; V: TRBV2; D: NA; CDR3: CASTLTSVGQNIQYF; DNA: TGTGCCAGCACCCTCACTAGTGTAGGGCAAAACATTCAGTACTTC
J: TRBJ2-3; V: TRBV12-5; D: NA; CDR3: CASGRLDTQYF; DNA: TGTGCTAGTGGCCGTTTGGATACGCAGTATTTT
J: TRBJ2-4; V: TRBV29-1; D: NA; CDR3: CSVLGRAKNIQYF; DNA: TGCAGCGTTTTGGGCAGAGCCAAAAACATTCAGTACTTC
J: TRBJ2-7; V: TRBV6-6; D: TRBD2; CDR3: CASSRETSGTYEQYF; DNA: TGTGCCAGCAGCCGCGAGACTAGCGGGACCTACGAGCAGTACTTC
J: TRBJ1-5; V: TRBV6-4; D: NA; CDR3: CATLGHSRNQPQHF; DNA: TGTGCCACCCTGGGGCACAGTCGCAATCAGCCCCAGCATTTT
J: TRBJ2-7; V: TRBV5-1; D: NA; CDR3: CASSLAWGLSSYEQYF; DNA: TGCGCCAGCAGCTTGGCCTGGGGGCTATCGAGCTACGAGCAGTACTTC
J: TRBJ2-7; V: TRBV30; D: NA; CDR3: CAWSTDLRDEQYF; DNA: TGTGCCTGGAGTACGGACTTACGGGACGAGCAGTACTTC
J: TRBJ2-7; V: TRBV11-3; D: NA; CDR3: CASSSPGGSLSYEQYF; DNA: TGTGCCAGCTCCTCGCCAGGAGGCAGTCTTTCCTACGAGCAGTACTTC
J: TRBJ1-1; V: TRBV9; D: TRBD1; CDR3: CASSVVGQGATEAFF; DNA: TGTGCCAGCAGCGTAGTGGGACAGGGGGCCACTGAAGCTTTCTTT
J: TRBJ2-5; V: TRBV7-2; D: TRBD1; CDR3: CASSFGQGTKETQYF; DNA: TGTGCCAGCAGCTTTGGACAGGGTACCAAGGAGACCCAGTACTTC
J: TRBJ1-1; V: TRBV19; D: NA; CDR3: CASSNSRGTEAFF; DNA: TGTGCCAGTAGTAACTCTAGGGGCACTGAAGCTTTCTTT
J: TRBJ2-1; V: TRBV27; D: NA; CDR3: CASSYRVASYNEQFF; DNA: TGTGCCAGCAGTTACCGGGTAGCAAGCTACAATGAGCAGTTCTTC
J: TRBJ2-1; V: TRBV19; D: NA; CDR3: CASSIDLRQSEQFF; DNA: TGTGCCAGTAGTATAGATCTCCGACAGAGTGAGCAGTTCTTC
J: TRBJ2-5; V: TRBV27; D: TRBD1; CDR3: CASTSGQGQETQYF; DNA: TGTGCCAGCACGTCTGGACAGGGACAAGAGACCCAGTACTTC
J: TRBJ1-2; V: TRBV27; D: NA; CDR3: CASSLFQNSYGYTF; DNA: TGTGCCAGCAGTTTATTTCAGAACAGCTATGGCTACACCTTC
J: TRBJ1-1; V: TRBV6-1; D: NA; CDR3: CASSDSGTSTEAFF; DNA: TGTGCCAGCAGCGACTCCGGGACATCCACTGAAGCTTTCTTT
J: TRBJ1-2; V: TRBV25-1; D: NA; CDR3: CASSVAGDYGYTF; DNA: TGTGCCAGCAGTGTCGCAGGCGACTATGGCTACACCTTC
J: TRBJ1-1; V: TRBV2; D: NA; CDR3: CATRVGREPAEAFF; DNA: TGTGCCACCAGGGTGGGCAGGGAACCTGCCGAAGCTTTCTTT
J: TRBJ2-5; V: TRBV5-4; D: NA; CDR3: CASSLDRYGTQYF; DNA: TGTGCCAGCAGCTTGGATAGATACGGGACCCAGTACTTC
J: TRBJ2-7; V: TRBV27; D: NA; CDR3: CASSIDSTFPYEQYF; DNA: TGTGCCAGCAGTATCGACTCAACGTTCCCCTACGAGCAGTACTTC
J: TRBJ2-5; V: TRBV4-3; D: NA; CDR3: CASSQGQDSYRETQYF; DNA: TGCGCCAGCAGCCAAGGGCAGGACAGTTATCGAGAGACCCAGTACTTC
J: TRBJ1-4; V: TRBV9; D: TRBD1; CDR3: CASSTGQVNEKLFF; DNA: TGTGCCAGCAGCACGGGACAGGTTAATGAAAAACTGTTTTTT
J: TRBJ1-2; V: TRBV30; D: NA; CDR3: CAWSVDWNYGYTF; DNA: TGTGCCTGGAGCGTCGACTGGAACTATGGCTACACCTTC
J: TRBJ2-3; V: TRBV10-2; D: TRBD2; CDR3: CASSEGSGGPYTQYF; DNA: TGCGCCAGCAGTGAAGGTAGCGGGGGCCCCTATACGCAGTATTTT
J: TRBJ2-1; V: TRBV4-2; D: TRBD1; CDR3: CASSPDRGLNEQFF; DNA: TGTGCCAGCAGCCCCGACAGGGGGCTGAATGAGCAGTTCTTC
J: TRBJ1-6; V: TRBV19; D: NA; CDR3: CASSIGTNAALHF; DNA: TGTGCCAGTAGTATAGGAACGAATGCGGCCCTCCACTTT
J: TRBJ2-1; V: TRBV7-2; D: TRBD1; CDR3: CASSPTSGTGGGEQFF; DNA: TGTGCCAGCAGCCCAACATCCGGGACAGGGGGAGGTGAGCAGTTCTTC